Detailed here is one T cell receptor beta chain. Assay: immunoSEQ multiplex PCR; the TCRdb copy retains only in-frame clones and omits some. Among more than 75,000 clones listed, 85% to 90% were seen once. This record belongs to a study of OX40 agonist ivuxolimab in advanced cancers. V gave up 2 bases and J gave up 1 base, with 11 bases separating them. From germline, CDR1 is MNHNY and CDR2 SVGAGI (reference sequence). The CDR3 length is 15 residues. Sequenced material: CD4+ or CD8+ T cells sorted from blood, taken in a trial of the OX40 agonist ivuxolimab. The gene calls are TRBV6-6 and TRBJ1-2; weak D call: TRBD1 (6 bases). The origin of this receptor is an adult with an advanced solid tumor such as melanoma, head and neck, liver or kidney cancer. CDR3 sequence (DNA): TGTGCCAGCAGTTACGGGGTAGGGGGTAACTATGGCTACACCTTC. This sequence encodes CASSYGVGGNYGYTF.